A selection of T cell receptor beta chains follows, all from one sample in a study of blood T cell repertoires in COVID-19. Assay: immunoSEQ multiplex PCR; the TCRdb copy retains only in-frame clones and omits some. The top ten clones hold around 6.5% of a sample with 200,000 to 250,000 clones, 80% to 90% of them seen once. Input material: peripheral blood. All receptors come from a man older than 75 with acute or convalescent COVID-19. CDR3s leave out the opening cysteine and the closing phenylalanine or tryptophan. Size is stated for part of the rows, as once, few or many counts, or as a class when the clone is expanded.

>NA|TRBJ2-7|TRBV7-2
ASSLGVAYEQY
>once|TRBJ2-2|TRBV11-2
ASRQTGWTAGELF
>NA|TRBJ1-2|TRBV9
ASSGLQGDT
>NA|TRBJ2-2|TRBV10-1
ASSESDSKNTGELF
>few|TRBJ1-1|TRBV30
AQNSGAEAF
>NA|TRBJ2-1|TRBV24-1
ATQAGGATNEQF
>NA|TRBJ2-2|TRBV19
ASRQLASGELF
>NA|TRBJ2-1|TRBV10-3
AISPDRGDYNEQF
>NA|TRBJ2-5|TRBV5-1
ASSLEGHRVGETQY
>NA|TRBJ2-2|TRBV18
ASSPPSQINTGELF
>NA|TRBJ1-5|TRBV19
ASSIDLRGPYSNQPQH
>NA|TRBJ1-2|TRBV3-1/TRBV3-2
ASSQAGANYGYT
>NA|TRBJ2-1|TRBV19
ASSTSGRNNEQF
>NA|TRBJ1-2|TRBV9
ASSNQGVDGYT
>NA|TRBJ2-5|TRBV29-1
SYKRERETQY
>few|TRBJ1-1|TRBV5-1
ASSSSGGAANTEAF
>NA|TRBJ1-3|TRBV6-5
ASSYNPGYSGNTIY
>NA|TRBJ1-5|TRBV6-2/TRBV6-3
ASSSGVQPQH
>NA|TRBJ2-4|TRBV3-1/TRBV3-2
ASRVLAGGENIQY
>few|TRBJ2-3|TRBV2
ASSAGGGTDTQY
>NA|TRBJ2-5|TRBV19
ASSIQRGYQETQY
>NA|TRBJ2-1|TRBV19
ASKPWTGDYNEQF
>few|TRBJ2-7|TRBV5-1
ASSREGVSSYEQY
>NA|TRBJ1-4|TRBV9
ASSARTGVDEKLF
>many|TRBJ2-2|TRBV19
ATHRGTGELF
>NA|TRBJ1-3|TRBV6-6
ASSPLRGRSGNTIY
>NA|TRBJ1-2|TRBV5-5
ASSLMGDIRQDGYT
>NA|TRBJ2-5|TRBV7-9
ASSLARGLLETQY